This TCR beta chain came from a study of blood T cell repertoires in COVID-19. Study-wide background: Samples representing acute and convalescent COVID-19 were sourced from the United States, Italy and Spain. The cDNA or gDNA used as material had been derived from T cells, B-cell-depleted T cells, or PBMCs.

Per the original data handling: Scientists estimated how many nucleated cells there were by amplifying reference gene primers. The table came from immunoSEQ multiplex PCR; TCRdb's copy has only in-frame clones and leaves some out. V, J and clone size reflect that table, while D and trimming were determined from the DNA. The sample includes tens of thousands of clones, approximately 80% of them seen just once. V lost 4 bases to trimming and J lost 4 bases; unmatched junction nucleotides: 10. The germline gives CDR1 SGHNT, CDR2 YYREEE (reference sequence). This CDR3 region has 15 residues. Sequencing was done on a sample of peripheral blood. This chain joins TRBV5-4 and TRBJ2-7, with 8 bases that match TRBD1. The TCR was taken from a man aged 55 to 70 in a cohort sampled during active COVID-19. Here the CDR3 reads CASSPMDRARYEQYF. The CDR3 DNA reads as TGTGCCAGCAGCCCGATGGACAGGGCCCGTTACGAGCAGTACTTC.